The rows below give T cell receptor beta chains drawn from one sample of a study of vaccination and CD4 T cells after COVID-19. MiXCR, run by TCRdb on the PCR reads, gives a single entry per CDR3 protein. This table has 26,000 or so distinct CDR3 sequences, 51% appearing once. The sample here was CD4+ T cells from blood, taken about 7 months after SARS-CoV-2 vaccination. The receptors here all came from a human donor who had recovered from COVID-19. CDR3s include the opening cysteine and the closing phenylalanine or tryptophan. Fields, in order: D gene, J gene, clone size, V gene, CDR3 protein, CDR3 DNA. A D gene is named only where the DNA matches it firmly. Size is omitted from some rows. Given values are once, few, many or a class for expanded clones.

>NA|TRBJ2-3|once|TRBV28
CASSLPPGITDTQYF
TGTGCCAGCAGCCTACCTCCAGGGATTACAGATACGCAGTATTTT
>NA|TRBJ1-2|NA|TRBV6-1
CASRTRGLGYGYTF
TGTGCCAGTCGAACGCGGGGTCTCGGCTATGGCTACACCTTC
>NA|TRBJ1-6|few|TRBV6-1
CASRKEGLDSPLHF
TGTGCCAGCAGGAAAGAGGGGTTAGACTCACCCCTCCACTTT
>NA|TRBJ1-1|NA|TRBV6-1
CASSRTAAEAFF
TGTGCCAGCAGCAGGACAGCTGCTGAAGCTTTCTTT
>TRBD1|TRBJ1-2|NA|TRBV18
CASSVGQANYGYTF
TGTGCCAGCTCAGTGGGACAGGCTAACTATGGCTACACCTTC
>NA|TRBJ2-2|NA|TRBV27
CASSVLTANTGELFF
TGTGCCAGCAGTGTCCTGACAGCGAACACCGGGGAGCTGTTTTTT
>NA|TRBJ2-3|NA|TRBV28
CASRSGPRSTDTQYF
TGTGCCAGCAGATCGGGACCCCGTAGCACAGATACGCAGTATTTT
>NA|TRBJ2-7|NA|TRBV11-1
CASSYSSTARVGEQYF
TGTGCCAGCAGCTATTCCTCCACGGCGCGGGTGGGCGAGCAGTACTTC
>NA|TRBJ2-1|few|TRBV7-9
CASSSRKRASYNEQFF
TGTGCCAGCAGCTCCCGAAAGCGGGCCTCCTACAATGAGCAGTTCTTC
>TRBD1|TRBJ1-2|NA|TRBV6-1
CASSDRQGAFYGYTF
TGTGCCAGCAGTGACCGGCAGGGGGCGTTCTATGGCTACACCTTC
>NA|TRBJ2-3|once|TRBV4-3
CASSQASGGASTDTQYF
TGCGCCAGCAGCCAAGCCAGTGGCGGGGCTAGCACAGATACGCAGTATTTT
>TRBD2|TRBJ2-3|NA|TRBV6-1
CASTLWGGSTDTQYF
TGTGCCAGCACCCTATGGGGGGGGTCGACAGATACGCAGTATTTT
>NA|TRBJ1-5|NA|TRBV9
CASSAGIGRNQPQHF
TGTGCCAGCAGCGCCGGCATTGGCCGCAATCAGCCCCAGCATTTT
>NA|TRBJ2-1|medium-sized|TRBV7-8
CASSLAHLYNEQFF
TGTGCCAGCAGCTTAGCGCACTTGTACAATGAGCAGTTCTTC
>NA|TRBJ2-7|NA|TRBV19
CASSIGSWKNYEQYF
TGTGCCAGTAGTATAGGATCGTGGAAGAACTACGAGCAGTACTTC
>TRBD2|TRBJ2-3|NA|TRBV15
CATSRDYSGLRTDTQYF
TGTGCCACCAGCAGAGATTACTCGGGACTACGCACAGATACGCAGTATTTT
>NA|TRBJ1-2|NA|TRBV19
CASSMLDPKGGYTF
TGTGCCAGTAGTATGCTGGACCCGAAGGGCGGCTACACCTTC
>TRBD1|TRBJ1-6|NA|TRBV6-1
CASSGQGPISLHF
TGTGCCAGCAGTGGACAGGGGCCCATCTCCCTCCACTTT
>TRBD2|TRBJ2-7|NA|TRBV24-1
CAMPSGSSYEQYF
TGTGCCATGCCTAGCGGGAGTTCCTACGAGCAGTACTTC
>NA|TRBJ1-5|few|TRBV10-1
CASSGAVNSNQPQHF
TGCGCCAGCAGTGGCGCGGTGAATAGCAATCAGCCCCAGCATTTT
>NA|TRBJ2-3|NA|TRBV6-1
CASSESSGGTDTQYF
TGTGCCAGCAGTGAGTCATCGGGAGGCACAGATACGCAGTATTTT
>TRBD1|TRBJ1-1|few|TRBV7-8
CASSLRTGGFLEAFF
TGTGCCAGCAGCTTAAGGACAGGGGGATTTCTTGAAGCTTTCTTT
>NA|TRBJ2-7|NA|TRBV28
CASSPPAGWSYEQYF
TGTGCCAGCAGCCCCCCGGCGGGCTGGTCCTACGAGCAGTACTTC
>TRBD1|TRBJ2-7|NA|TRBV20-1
CSARLRDRAYEQYF
TGCAGTGCTAGGTTACGGGACAGGGCCTACGAGCAGTACTTC
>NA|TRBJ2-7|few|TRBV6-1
CASRFAGGVSPAYEQYF
TGTGCCAGCAGGTTCGCTGGGGGAGTCTCCCCGGCATACGAGCAGTACTTC
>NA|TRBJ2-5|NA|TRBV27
CASSLVLGGGYQETQYF
TGTGCCAGCAGTTTAGTTCTAGGAGGAGGGTACCAAGAGACCCAGTACTTC
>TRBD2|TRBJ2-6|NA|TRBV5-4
CASSRAGAGANVLTF
TGTGCCAGCAGCCGAGCGGGGGCTGGGGCCAACGTCCTGACTTTC
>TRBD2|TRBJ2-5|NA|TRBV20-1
CSARDRTSGRVRETQYF
TGCAGTGCCCGAGATCGGACTAGCGGGAGGGTTCGGGAGACCCAGTACTTC
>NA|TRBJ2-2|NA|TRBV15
CATSSNSVTGELFF
TGTGCCACCAGCAGTAACAGCGTAACCGGGGAGCTGTTTTTT
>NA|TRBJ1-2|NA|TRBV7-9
CASSPESGGRGPYGYTF
TGTGCCAGCAGCCCGGAGTCCGGAGGCAGGGGCCCCTATGGCTACACCTTC
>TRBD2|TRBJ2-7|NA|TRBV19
CASRVGAGGTYEQYF
TGTGCCAGCAGAGTCGGGGCGGGAGGGACCTACGAGCAGTACTTC
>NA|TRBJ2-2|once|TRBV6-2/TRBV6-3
CASSYTDTGELFF
TGTGCCAGCAGTTACACGGACACCGGGGAGCTGTTTTTT
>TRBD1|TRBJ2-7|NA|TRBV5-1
CASSWAGQGSYEQYF
TGCGCCAGCAGCTGGGCGGGACAGGGTTCGTACGAGCAGTACTTC
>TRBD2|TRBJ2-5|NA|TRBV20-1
CSARAPAGGKETQYF
TGCAGTGCTAGAGCCCCCGCGGGGGGAAAAGAGACCCAGTACTTC
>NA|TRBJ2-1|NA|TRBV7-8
CASSKTVNSYNEQFF
TGTGCCAGCAGTAAGACGGTTAACTCCTACAATGAGCAGTTCTTC
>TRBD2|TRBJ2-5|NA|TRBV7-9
CASSWTSGKETQYF
TGTGCCAGCAGCTGGACTAGCGGAAAAGAGACCCAGTACTTC
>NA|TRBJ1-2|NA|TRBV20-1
CSAEQPNYGYTF
TGCAGTGCGGAACAGCCTAACTATGGCTACACCTTC
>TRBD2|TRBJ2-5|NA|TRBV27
CASGAGPQAVQETQYF
TGTGCCAGTGGAGCGGGGCCCCAAGCCGTCCAAGAGACCCAGTACTTC
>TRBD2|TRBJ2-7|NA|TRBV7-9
CASGPWASGQLYEQYF
TGTGCCAGCGGGCCATGGGCTAGCGGCCAACTCTACGAGCAGTACTTC
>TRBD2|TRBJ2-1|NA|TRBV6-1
CAAATSTRHYNEQFF
TGTGCCGCCGCGACTAGCACCAGACACTACAATGAGCAGTTCTTC
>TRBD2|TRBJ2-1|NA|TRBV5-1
CASTPLVAGSSYNEQFF
TGCGCCAGCACGCCTCTCGTAGCGGGTAGCTCCTACAATGAGCAGTTCTTC
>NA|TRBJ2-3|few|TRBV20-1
CSARGEVGTDTQYF
TGCAGTGCTAGAGGAGAAGTGGGCACAGATACGCAGTATTTT
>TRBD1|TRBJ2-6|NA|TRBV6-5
CASSYEGQGAANVLTF
TGTGCCAGCAGTTACGAAGGACAGGGGGCCGCCAACGTCCTGACTTTC
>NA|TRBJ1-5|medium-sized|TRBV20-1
CSGLTGVSNQPQHF
TGCAGTGGTTTGACAGGAGTCAGCAATCAGCCCCAGCATTTT
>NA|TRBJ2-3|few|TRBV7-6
CASSPVTALTDTQYF
TGTGCTAGCAGCCCGGTCACAGCCCTCACAGATACGCAGTATTTT
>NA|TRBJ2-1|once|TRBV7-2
CASSPRRQSNEQFF
TGTGCCAGCAGCCCACGGAGACAGAGCAATGAGCAGTTCTTC
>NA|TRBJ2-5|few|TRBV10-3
CAISESGEETQYF
TGTGCCATCAGTGAGTCGGGGGAAGAGACCCAGTACTTC